This T cell receptor beta chain came from a study of cytomegalovirus exposure and HLA in healthy donors. Overall study: In terms of ancestry, the Caucasian-associated cluster contained 75% to 90% of the 350 to 450 genotyped donors.

The CDR3 is 16 amino acids. It was with 60 Vbeta and 13 Jbeta primers that the PCR ran. Produced via immunoSEQ multiplex PCR; TCRdb's table is partial and in-frame only. The sample shows about 150,000 clones, 75% to 85% of them seen only once. Material: PBMCs. This sequence joins TRBV21-1 and TRBJ2-7; no check of the table's D call, TRBD1, against the DNA was made. TRBV21-1 is a pseudogene. The receptor comes from a man between 45 and 60 years old in good health and CMV-seropositive. CDR3 sequence: CASSKARGGRSYEQYF. The CDR3 bases are TGTGCCAGCAGCAAGGCGAGAGGGGGAAGGAGCTACGAGCAGTACTTC.